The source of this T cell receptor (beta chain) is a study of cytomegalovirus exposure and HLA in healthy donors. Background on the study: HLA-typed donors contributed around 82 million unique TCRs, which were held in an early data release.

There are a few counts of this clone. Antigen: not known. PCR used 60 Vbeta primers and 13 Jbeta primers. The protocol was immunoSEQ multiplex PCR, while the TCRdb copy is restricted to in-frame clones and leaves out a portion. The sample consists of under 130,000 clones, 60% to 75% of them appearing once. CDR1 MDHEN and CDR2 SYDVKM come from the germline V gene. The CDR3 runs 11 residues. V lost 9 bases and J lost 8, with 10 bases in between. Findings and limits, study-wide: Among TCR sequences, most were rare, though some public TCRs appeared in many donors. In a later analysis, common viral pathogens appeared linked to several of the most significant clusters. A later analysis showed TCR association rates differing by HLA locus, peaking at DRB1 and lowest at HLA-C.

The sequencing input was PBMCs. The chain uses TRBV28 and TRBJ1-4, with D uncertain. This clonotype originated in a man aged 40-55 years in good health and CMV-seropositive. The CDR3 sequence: CASCSLEKLFF. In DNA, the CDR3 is TGTGCCAGTTGTTCCTTGGAAAAACTGTTTTTT. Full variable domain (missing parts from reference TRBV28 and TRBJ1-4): DVKVTQSSRYLVKRTGEKVFLECVQDMDHENMFWYRQDPGLGLRLIYFSYDVKMKEKGDIPEGYSVSREKKERFSLILESASTNQTSMYLCASCSLEKLFFGSGTQLSVL.